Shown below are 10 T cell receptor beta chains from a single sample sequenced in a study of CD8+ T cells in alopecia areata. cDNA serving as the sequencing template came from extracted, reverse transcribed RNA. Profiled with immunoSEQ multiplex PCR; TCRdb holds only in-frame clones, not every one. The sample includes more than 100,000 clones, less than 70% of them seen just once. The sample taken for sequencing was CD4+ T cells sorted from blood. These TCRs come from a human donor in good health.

CDR3 bases: TGTGCCATCAGTGGGGGAGACGGCAATCAGCCCCAGCATTTT. Translation: CAISGGDGNQPQHF. This rearrangement joins TRBV10-3 to TRBJ1-5; D ambiguous. The germline gives CDR1 ENHRY, CDR2 SYGVKD. V shed 4 bases and J shed 2 bases, with 9 bases lying between them. This CDR3 has 14 amino acids.

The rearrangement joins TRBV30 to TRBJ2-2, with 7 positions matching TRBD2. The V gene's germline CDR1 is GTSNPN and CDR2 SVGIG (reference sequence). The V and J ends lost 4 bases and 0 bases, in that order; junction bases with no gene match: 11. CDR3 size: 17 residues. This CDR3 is CAWTPFGLAANTGELFF. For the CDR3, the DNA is TGTGCCTGGACCCCCTTCGGGCTAGCGGCGAACACCGGGGAGCTGTTTTTT.

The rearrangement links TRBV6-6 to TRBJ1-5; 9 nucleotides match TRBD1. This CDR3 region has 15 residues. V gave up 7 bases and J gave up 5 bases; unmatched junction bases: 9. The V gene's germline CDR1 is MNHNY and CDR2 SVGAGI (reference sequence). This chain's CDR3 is CASTLADRGYQPQHF. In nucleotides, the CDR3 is TGTGCCAGCACCCTTGCGGACAGGGGCTATCAGCCCCAGCATTTT.

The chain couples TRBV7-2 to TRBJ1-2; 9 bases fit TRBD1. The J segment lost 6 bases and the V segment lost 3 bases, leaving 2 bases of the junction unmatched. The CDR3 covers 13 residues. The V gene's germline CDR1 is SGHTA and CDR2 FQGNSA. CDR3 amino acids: CASSLNRGHGYTF. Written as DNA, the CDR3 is TGTGCCAGCAGCTTGAACAGGGGGCATGGCTACACCTTC.

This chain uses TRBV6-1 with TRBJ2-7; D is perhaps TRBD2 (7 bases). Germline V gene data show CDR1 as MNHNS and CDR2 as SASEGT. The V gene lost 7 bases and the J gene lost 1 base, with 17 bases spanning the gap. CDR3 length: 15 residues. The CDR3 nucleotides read TGTGCCAGCAACGGGGGGCACGGCGGATCCTACGAGCAGTACTTC. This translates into CASNGGHGGSYEQYF.

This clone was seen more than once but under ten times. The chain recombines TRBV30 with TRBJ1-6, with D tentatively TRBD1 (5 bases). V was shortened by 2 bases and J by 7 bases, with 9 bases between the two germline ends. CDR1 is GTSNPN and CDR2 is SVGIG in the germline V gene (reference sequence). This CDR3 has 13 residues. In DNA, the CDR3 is TGTGCCTGGAGTCTGACAGAAAATTCACCCCTCCACTTT. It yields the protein CAWSLTENSPLHF. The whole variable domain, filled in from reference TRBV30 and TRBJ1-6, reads SQTIHQWPATLVQPVGSPLSLECTVEGTSNPNLYWYRQAAGRGLQLLFYSVGIGQISSEVPQNLSASRPQDRQFILSSKKLLLSDSGFYLCAWSLTENSPLHFGNGTRLTVT.

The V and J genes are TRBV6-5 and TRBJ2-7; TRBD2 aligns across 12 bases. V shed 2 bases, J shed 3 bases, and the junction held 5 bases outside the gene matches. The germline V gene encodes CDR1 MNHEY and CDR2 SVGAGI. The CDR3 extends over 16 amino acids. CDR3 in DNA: TGTGCCAGCAGTTACCTTGGACTAGCGGGGAACTACGAGCAGTACTTC. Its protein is CASSYLGLAGNYEQYF.

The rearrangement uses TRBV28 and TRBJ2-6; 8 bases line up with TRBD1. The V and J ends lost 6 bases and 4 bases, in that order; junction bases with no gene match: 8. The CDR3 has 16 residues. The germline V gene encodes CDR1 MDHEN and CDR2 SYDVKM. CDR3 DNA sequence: TGTGCCAGCAGGGCGACAGGGGTGACCGGGGCCAACGTCCTGACTTTC. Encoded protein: CASRATGVTGANVLTF.

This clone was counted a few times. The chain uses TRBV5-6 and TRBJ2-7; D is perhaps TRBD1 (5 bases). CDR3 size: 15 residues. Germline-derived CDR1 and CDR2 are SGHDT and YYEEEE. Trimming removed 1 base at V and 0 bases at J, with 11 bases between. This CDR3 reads CASSLPGISSYEQYF. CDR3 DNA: TGTGCCAGCAGCTTGCCAGGGATTAGCTCCTACGAGCAGTACTTC.

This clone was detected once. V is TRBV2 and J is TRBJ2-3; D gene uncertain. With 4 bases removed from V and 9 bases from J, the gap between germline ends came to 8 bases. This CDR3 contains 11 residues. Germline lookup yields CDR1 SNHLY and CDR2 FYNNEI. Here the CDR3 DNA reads TGTGCCAGCAGTGTCATGGACACGCAGTATTTT. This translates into CASSVMDTQYF.